The TCR beta chain under discussion was sequenced for a study of T-cell reconstitution after alpha-beta-depleted transplantation in children. Preparation of the TCRbeta library was carried out with unique molecular identifiers. TCRdb called the PCR reads again in MiXCR, with one record for every CDR3 protein. Of 200,000 or so distinct CDR3 sequences detected, 5% to 6.5% appear once; the ten largest clones hold around 4.3%. This clonotype was found many times. The germline CDR1 and CDR2 sequences are LGHNA and YSLEER. V was clipped by 4 bases and J by 2 bases; unmatched bases: 6. The CDR3 sequence is 15 residues long.

The genes are TRBV4-3 and TRBJ2-3, with 7 bases identical to TRBD2. This TCR came from a girl under two years old with combined immunodeficiency, due to receive a stem cell transplant. Here the sequenced sample was PBMCs, taken before TCRalphabeta/CD19-depleted stem cell transplant. The CDR3 coding sequence is TGCGCCAGCAGCCCCGCTAGCGGATACACAGATACGCAGTATTTT. This codes for CASSPASGYTDTQYF.